The rows below give T cell receptor beta chains drawn from one sample of a study of immune characterization of retroperitoneal liposarcoma. TCRdb re-derived calls from the PCR reads in MiXCR, one entry per CDR3 protein. The data hold around 4,600 distinct CDR3 sequences, with around 30% observed a single time. The sequenced material came from tumor tissue. These receptors were collected from a female donor with retroperitoneal liposarcoma. Both conserved end residues are part of each CDR3. D genes are given only for firm matches. Only part of the rows carry a size: once, few, many, or a class if the clone is expanded.

j_call clone_size d_call v_call cdr3_nt cdr3_aa
TRBJ2-1 NA NA TRBV11-1 TGTGCCAGCAGCTTAGGAGCGGAGACCTCGTACAATGAGCAGTTCTTC CASSLGAETSYNEQFF
TRBJ2-1 few NA TRBV6-1 TGTGCCAGCAGTGACCGGGTGGGAGAGCAGTTCTTC CASSDRVGEQFF
TRBJ2-2 NA NA TRBV7-2 TGTGCCAGCAGCTTACGGGGGAGAACCGGGGAGCTGTTTTTT CASSLRGRTGELFF
TRBJ1-4 NA TRBD1 TRBV20-1 TGCAGTGCTAGAGATACAGGGGTAGGGGAAAAACTGTTTTTT CSARDTGVGEKLFF
TRBJ2-5 many NA TRBV6-6 TGTGCCAGCAGTTACGGCAGGGATAATCAGTACTTC CASSYGRDNQYF
TRBJ2-4 medium-sized NA TRBV6-1 TGTGCCAGCAGTGAATTGGGACGGACATACCTTCAGTACTTC CASSELGRTYLQYF
TRBJ2-3 few TRBD2 TRBV18 TGTGCCAGCTCACCACCTTCTAGCGGGAGGGGCACAGATACGCAGTATTTT CASSPPSSGRGTDTQYF
TRBJ2-3 NA NA TRBV6-1 TGTGCCAGCACTGAGTTCCCTGGGGGACAAAGAAACACAGATACGCAGTATTTT CASTEFPGGQRNTDTQYF
TRBJ2-1 NA TRBD2 TRBV19 TGTGCCAGTAGTCCCCTGAGCGGGAGGGGTTACAATGAGCAGTTCTTC CASSPLSGRGYNEQFF
TRBJ2-3 NA NA TRBV18 TGTGCCAGCTCACCTGGGACCGGGATAGGAGATACGCAGTATTTT CASSPGTGIGDTQYF
TRBJ1-5 NA NA TRBV28 TGTGCCAGCAGACCACATACAGGGTCGGTAAGCAATCAGCCCCAGCATTTT CASRPHTGSVSNQPQHF
TRBJ1-3 few NA TRBV3-1 TGTGCCAGCAGCCAAGCTACGGTTTCTGGAAACACCATATATTTT CASSQATVSGNTIYF
TRBJ2-1 once NA TRBV6-1 TGTGCCAGCAGTGAATTTAAAGGGGGCTACAATGAGCAGTTCTTC CASSEFKGGYNEQFF
TRBJ2-1 few NA TRBV25-1 TGTGCCAGCAGTGAACGCACTACTAGTTACAATGAGCAGTTCTTC CASSERTTSYNEQFF
TRBJ1-2 NA NA TRBV6-6 TGTGCCAGCAGTGTAGACCCCCGGGGCGGCTACACCTTC CASSVDPRGGYTF
TRBJ1-2 few NA TRBV12-3/TRBV12-4 TGTGCCAGCAGTTCGGGACTAACCAACTATGGCTACACCTTC CASSSGLTNYGYTF
TRBJ2-3 many TRBD1 TRBV6-1 TGTGCCAGCAGTGCCCGGACAGGGGGTGGCACAGATACGCAGTATTTT CASSARTGGGTDTQYF
TRBJ1-5 medium-sized NA TRBV6-1 TGTGCCAGCAGTGAAGGTAGGGCGGGCAATCAGCCCCAGCATTTT CASSEGRAGNQPQHF
TRBJ2-2 few TRBD1 TRBV6-1 TGTGCCAGCAAAGGGACAGGGGGCACCGGGGAGCTGTTTTTT CASKGTGGTGELFF
TRBJ1-2 NA NA TRBV7-2 TGTGCCAGCAGCTTAGAATACAGTTGGCCCTATGGCTACACCTTC CASSLEYSWPYGYTF
TRBJ1-2 medium-sized NA TRBV27 TGTGCCAGCAGTCCAACAGGGCCCCATGGCTACACCTTC CASSPTGPHGYTF
TRBJ2-1 NA NA TRBV19 TGTGCCAGTAGTATAGAGACTCCGGATGAGCAGTTCTTC CASSIETPDEQFF
TRBJ2-3 many NA TRBV7-8 TGTGCCAGCAGCTTACTAGCGGATACGCAGTATTTT CASSLLADTQYF
TRBJ2-5 few NA TRBV20-1 TGCAGTGCTAGCCCAAAAGAGACCCAGTACTTC CSASPKETQYF
TRBJ1-4 NA NA TRBV12-3/TRBV12-4 TGTGCCAGCAAAGACAGAAGCGTTACTAATGAAAAACTGTTTTTT CASKDRSVTNEKLFF
TRBJ2-1 NA NA TRBV12-3/TRBV12-4 TGTGCCAGCAGTTTAGAGCAAGGGGCTGGATACAATGAGCAGTTCTTC CASSLEQGAGYNEQFF
TRBJ1-5 NA TRBD1 TRBV7-3 TGTGCCAGCAGCTTAACAACGACAGGGAATCAGCCCCAGCATTTT CASSLTTTGNQPQHF
TRBJ2-5 NA NA TRBV27 TGTGCCAGCAGTTTAAGCAGGGGAAGCGGGACCCAGTACTTC CASSLSRGSGTQYF
TRBJ2-5 many TRBD1 TRBV5-8 TGTGCCAGCAGCGCTTACAGGGGCGGGGAGACCCAGTACTTC CASSAYRGGETQYF
TRBJ1-1 few NA TRBV11-2 TGTGCCAGCAGCTCCCCCCGACGTGGGACCTACACTGAAGCTTTCTTT CASSSPRRGTYTEAFF
TRBJ1-5 NA NA TRBV7-6 TGTGCCAGCAGCGACCATCCCAATCAGCCCCAGCATTTT CASSDHPNQPQHF
TRBJ2-1 large TRBD1 TRBV11-1 TGTGCCAGCAGCCCCCAGACAGGGTTCGGCAATGAGCAGTTCTTC CASSPQTGFGNEQFF
TRBJ2-1 NA NA TRBV27 TGTGCCAGCAGTACGAGAGCACCCTACAATGAGCAGTTCTTC CASSTRAPYNEQFF
TRBJ2-3 medium-sized TRBD2 TRBV11-2 TGTGCCAGCAGCTTCAGACTAGCGGGAGGCACGCAGTATTTT CASSFRLAGGTQYF
TRBJ1-6 NA NA TRBV6-1 TGTGCCAGCAGCCGGAAACCCGGGACGGAGGGATCACCCCTCCACTTT CASSRKPGTEGSPLHF
TRBJ2-1 NA NA TRBV27 TGTGCCAGCAGGTTCAGTAGACGCATCTTC CASRFSRRIF
TRBJ2-5 many TRBD2 TRBV6-1 TGTGCCAGCAGCCTACTAGCGGGAGCTCTCCATGAGCAGTACTTC CASSLLAGALHEQYF
TRBJ2-6 NA NA TRBV30 TGTGCCTGGAGGAATGCTGGGGCCAACGTCCTGACTTTC CAWRNAGANVLTF
TRBJ2-7 medium-sized NA TRBV6-1 TGTGCCAGCATTGGGGGGGCGCTTAACGAGCAGTACTTC CASIGGALNEQYF
TRBJ2-1 NA TRBD2 TRBV6-1 TGTGCCAGCAGTCCGGGACTAGTCAATGAGCAGTTCTTC CASSPGLVNEQFF
TRBJ2-1 NA NA TRBV5-1 TGCGCCAGCAGCTTGGAGAGATCCTACAATGAGCAGTTCTTC CASSLERSYNEQFF
TRBJ1-4 many NA TRBV6-5 TGTGCCAGCAGTTACTCGAATCTTGGGGATGAAAAACTGTTTTTT CASSYSNLGDEKLFF
TRBJ2-3 NA TRBD2 TRBV12-3/TRBV12-4 TGTGCCAGCAGCTCTATGACTAGCGGGCGCACAGATACGCAGTATTTT CASSSMTSGRTDTQYF
TRBJ2-7 few NA TRBV7-6 TGTGCCAGCAGCTTAGAGTTAGCTTCAGCCTACAATGAGCAGTACTTC CASSLELASAYNEQYF
TRBJ2-1 NA NA TRBV12-3/TRBV12-4 TGTGCCAGCGCGGTCTGGAGTTCGGATTCCCACAATGAGCAGTTCTTC CASAVWSSDSHNEQFF
TRBJ2-3 few TRBD2 TRBV7-2 TGTGCCAGCAGCCCAACCGGCGGGGGGGCTCCAGATACGCAGTATTTT CASSPTGGGAPDTQYF
TRBJ1-1 few NA TRBV7-8 TGTGCCAGCAGCCCCTCTTGGGTTGGCGGCACTGAAGCTTTCTTT CASSPSWVGGTEAFF
TRBJ2-7 NA NA TRBV4-1 TGCGCCAGCAGCCAAGGATCGGGAGAAACCTACGAGCAGTACTTC CASSQGSGETYEQYF
TRBJ2-7 NA NA TRBV11-2 TGTGCCAGCAGCTTAGGACCGGAGTACGAGCAGTACTTC CASSLGPEYEQYF
TRBJ1-2 NA NA TRBV7-2 TGTGCCAGCAGCTCCCCAAACCAGGCTCGGTATGGCTACACCTTC CASSSPNQARYGYTF
TRBJ2-5 few TRBD2 TRBV6-1 TGTGCCAGCAAAGGACTAGCGGGATTCAATGAGCAGTACTTC CASKGLAGFNEQYF
TRBJ2-7 few NA TRBV4-1 TGCGCCAGCAGCCAAAACACAGGGTCCTACGAGCAGTACTTC CASSQNTGSYEQYF
TRBJ2-2 NA TRBD1 TRBV4-1 TGCGCCAGCAGCCGCTTAAACACCGGGACAGGGGATCTCGGGGAGCTGTTTTTT CASSRLNTGTGDLGELFF
TRBJ1-6 few NA TRBV6-1 TGTGCCAGCAGCCGCGGACAGCGTAATTCACCCCTCCACTTT CASSRGQRNSPLHF
TRBJ1-4 many NA TRBV6-1 TGTGCCAGCAGTGACCAAGGGGGGAATGAAAAACTGTTTTTT CASSDQGGNEKLFF
TRBJ1-1 NA NA TRBV6-1 TGTGCCAGCAGTGACAAGAACACTGAAGCTTTCTTT CASSDKNTEAFF
TRBJ2-5 few NA TRBV11-3 TGTGCCAGCAGCTTAGACAGGGATCATGAGCAGTACTTC CASSLDRDHEQYF